The TCR beta chain under discussion was sequenced for a study of blood T cell repertoires in COVID-19. The overall study: COVID-19 samples collected from the United States, Italy and Spain covered acute and convalescent phases. T cells, B-cell-depleted T cells, or PBMCs provided the cDNA or gDNA that served as material.

The CDR3 loop spans 16 amino acids. V lost 0 bases and J lost 1; bases outside the gene matches: 3. Germline CDR1 is SGDLS and CDR2 is YYNGEE. How the authors handled the data: Reference gene primer amplification gave estimated nucleated cell counts. Some clones are missing from TCRdb's copy, which holds only in-frame ones; the method was immunoSEQ multiplex PCR. That table gives V, J and clone size, and the DNA gave D and trimming. The sample comprises 130,000 or so clones, less than 90% of which are singletons, and 1.4% rests with the top ten. This clone came up once. This receptor was taken from a man aged 60 to 69 with acute or convalescent COVID-19. The chain couples TRBV9 to TRBJ2-3; 9 bases map to TRBD2. Sequencing was done on a sample of peripheral blood. Written as DNA, the CDR3 is TGTGCCAGCAGCGTAGGGACTAGCGTTGGCACAGATACGCAGTATTTT. This translates into CASSVGTSVGTDTQYF. The variable domain in full, with the rest retrieved from reference TRBV9 and TRBJ2-3, is DSGVTQTPKHLITATGQRVTLRCSPRSGDLSVYWYQQSLDQGLQFLIQYYNGEERAKGNILERFSAQQFPDLHSELNLSSLELGDSALYFCASSVGTSVGTDTQYFGPGTRLTVL.